Following are 31 T cell receptor beta chains from one sample sequenced in a study of Ad26.COV2.S vaccination and SARS-CoV-2 variants. Treatment reported: 15 to 20 received Ad26.COV2.S at low or high dose, single or two shots; about five received placebo; per-sample allocation not given. Sampling was done on day 63 after the first vaccine or placebo injection. Only in-frame clones appear in the TCRdb table, and some are missing; sequencing was by immunoSEQ multiplex PCR. The table records about 390,000 clones, 80% to 90% of them present only once. The input for sequencing was peripheral blood, taken in a trial of Ad26.COV2.S vaccine versus placebo. The receptors derive from a person between 18 and 60 years old who received the Ad26.COV2.S COVID-19 vaccine or a placebo.

The chain combines TRBV5-1 with TRBJ2-7; D is tentatively TRBD1 or TRBD2 (5 bases each). Trimming cost V 6 bases and J 0 bases, with 13 bases left between them. Germline V CDR1 and CDR2: SGHRS, YFSETQ. This CDR3 is built from 14 residues. The CDR3 bases are TGCGCCAGCACCCCGGGACCGAACTCCTACGAGCAGTACTTC. It specifies CASTPGPNSYEQYF.

V gene TRBV19 combines with J gene TRBJ1-2; 7 nucleotides match TRBD1. The J segment lost 4 bases and the V segment lost 5 bases, leaving 4 bases of the junction unmatched. CDR1 and CDR2 (germline): LNHDA, SQIVND (reference sequence). This CDR3 has 13 residues. The CDR3 spells CASSPGGFYGYTF. The CDR3 DNA reads as TGTGCCAGTAGTCCAGGGGGATTCTATGGCTACACCTTC.

This chain joins TRBV19 and TRBJ1-5, with unresolved D. The CDR3 covers 15 residues. Trimming took off 2 bases at V and 5 bases at J, with 13 bases between the two ends. Germline loops: CDR1 LNHDA, CDR2 SQIVND (reference sequence). DNA for the CDR3: TGTGCCAGTAGTATAAGGTTTACAGAGCATCAGCCCCAGCATTTT. Its protein product is CASSIRFTEHQPQHF. The whole variable domain, remainder taken from reference TRBV19 and TRBJ1-5, is DGGITQSPKYLFRKEGQNVTLSCEQNLNHDAMYWYRQDPGQGLRLIYYSQIVNDFQKGDIAEGYSVSREKKESFPLTVTSAQKNPTAFYLCASSIRFTEHQPQHFGDGTRLSIL.

The gene calls are TRBV5-4 and TRBJ1-1, with D unclear. The ends were cut back, 5 bases at V and 4 bases at J, with 18 bases in the middle. The CDR3 has 15 amino acids. Per the germline V gene, CDR1 is SGHNT and CDR2 is YYREEE (reference sequence). The CDR3 nucleotides read TGTGCCAGCAGTAAAAATAAGGGAGAAGGCACTGAAGCTTTCTTT. This encodes CASSKNKGEGTEAFF.

The CDR3 nucleotides are TGTGCCAGTAGTACCGCCAAGACTAGCGGGGGGGCCTTTTTAGATACGCAGTATTTT. As protein: CASSTAKTSGGAFLDTQYF. The chain combines TRBV19 with TRBJ2-3, with 14 nucleotides matching TRBD2. The CDR3 extends over 19 amino acids. Germline V lookup: CDR1 LNHDA, CDR2 SQIVND (reference sequence). The trim removed 4 bases at V and 5 bases at J, leaving 14 bases unmatched.

The V and J genes are TRBV30 and TRBJ2-2, with TRBD2 matching over 7 bases. The germline V gene encodes CDR1 GTSNPN and CDR2 SVGIG (reference sequence). CDR3 size: 14 residues. Trimming removed 8 bases from V and 4 bases from J; junction bases left unmatched: 10. CDR3 in DNA: TGTGCCGGATCGAGACTAGCCGCCACCGGGGAGCTGTTTTTT. Encoded protein: CAGSRLAATGELFF.

The rearrangement joins TRBV5-4 to TRBJ1-1; TRBD1 agrees at 10 bases. V shed 4 bases and J 5 bases; nucleotides not matched to a gene: 8. Per the germline V gene, CDR1 is SGHNT and CDR2 is YYREEE (reference sequence). The CDR3 extends over 15 amino acids. As DNA, the CDR3 is TGTGCCAGCAGCCCCGACAGGGGGCGAGGTACTGAAGCTTTCTTT. Protein product: CASSPDRGRGTEAFF.

The chain carries TRBV27 and TRBJ1-2; TRBD1 agrees at 8 bases. This CDR3 has 13 residues. V was clipped by 8 bases and J by 3 bases; unmatched bases: 5. Per the germline V gene, CDR1 is MNHEY and CDR2 is SMNVEV (reference sequence). CDR3 protein: CASRQGRYYGYTF. As DNA, the CDR3 is TGTGCCAGCCGACAGGGGAGATACTATGGCTACACCTTC.

The V call is TRBV29-1, the J call TRBJ1-4; no firm D call. V was clipped by 3 bases and J by 8 bases, with 7 bases between them. The germline V gene has CDR1 SQVTM and CDR2 ANQGSEA. The CDR3 totals 11 residues. The CDR3 nucleotides are TGCAGCGTTGATTTTAGAGAAAAACTGTTTTTT. Protein: CSVDFREKLFF.

The chain employs TRBV10-1 and TRBJ2-3, with 8 positions matching TRBD2. J lost 1 base, V lost 6 bases, and 6 bases had no gene match. Per the germline V gene, CDR1 is WNHNN and CDR2 is SYGVQD (reference sequence). The CDR3 covers 15 residues. CDR3 sequence: CASSPRAGGTDTQYF. In DNA, the CDR3 is TGCGCCAGCAGCCCCCGAGCGGGGGGCACAGATACGCAGTATTTT.

This clone appeared a single time. V and J are TRBV6-1 and TRBJ1-5; D is unresolved. Germline assignment: CDR1 MNHNS and CDR2 SASEGT. Trimming removed 0 bases at V and 0 bases at J, with 6 bases between. The CDR3 totals 15 residues. The DNA of the CDR3 is TGTGCCAGCAGTGAAGCTAACCTTAGCAATCAGCCCCAGCATTTT. It specifies CASSEANLSNQPQHF.

V and J are TRBV6-5 and TRBJ2-7, with no clear D. The CDR3 runs to 14 residues. The V gene's germline CDR1 is MNHEY and CDR2 SVGAGI. The ends were cut back, 6 bases at V and 0 bases at J, with 12 bases in the middle. This CDR3 is CASSVDQYSYEQYF. CDR3 DNA: TGTGCCAGCAGCGTTGACCAGTACTCCTACGAGCAGTACTTC.

The genes are TRBV11-2 and TRBJ2-1; the D gene is possibly TRBD2 (6 bases). V was pared by 1 base and J by 10 bases, with 17 bases between. The CDR3 consists of 15 residues. Germline V lookup: CDR1 SGHAT, CDR2 FQNNGV. Written as DNA, the CDR3 is TGTGCCAGCAGCTTAGGGACTACGTCCGGTAAGGAGCAGTTCTTC. This encodes CASSLGTTSGKEQFF.

The gene calls are TRBV7-9 and TRBJ1-6, with D possibly TRBD1 on 5 matching bases. From germline, CDR1 is SEHNR and CDR2 FQNEAQ (reference sequence). This CDR3 has 14 amino acids. Trimming removed 1 base at V and 10 bases at J, with 11 bases between. CDR3 nucleotide sequence: TGTGCCAGCAGCTTAGTCGGACAATCCTCACCCCTCCACTTT. It translates to CASSLVGQSSPLHF.

The chain couples TRBV6-5 to TRBJ1-5; D ambiguous. Germline V gene data show CDR1 as MNHEY and CDR2 as SVGAGI. The CDR3 has 13 residues. V dropped 0 bases and J dropped 5 bases, with 5 bases sitting between them. The CDR3 loop is CASSYSEHQPQHF. The CDR3 nucleotides read TGTGCCAGCAGTTACTCGGAGCATCAGCCCCAGCATTTT.

V is TRBV12-3 or TRBV12-4 and J is TRBJ1-2, with D unresolved. CDR3 length: 12 amino acids. V was clipped by 8 bases and J by 7 bases, with 14 bases between them. In DNA form, the CDR3 reads TGTGCCAGCTCCCAAGGCACCCTTGGCTACACCTTC. This translates into CASSQGTLGYTF.

The genes are TRBV14 and TRBJ2-7; D is uncertain. In germline, CDR1 is SGHDN, CDR2 FVKESK. The CDR3 covers 11 residues. The V gene lost 2 bases and the J gene lost 1 base, with 0 bases spanning the gap. CDR3 nucleotides: TGTGCCAGCAGCCAATCCTACGAGCAGTACTTC. This translates into CASSQSYEQYF.

This sequence joins TRBV5-1 and TRBJ1-1; 7 positions match TRBD1. Unmatched junction bases numbered 13, after V lost 0 bases and J lost 2 bases. This CDR3 region has 18 residues. CDR1 and CDR2 (germline): SGHRS, YFSETQ. CDR3 in amino acids: CASSLELRGRFVNTEAFF. As DNA, the CDR3 is TGCGCCAGCAGCTTGGAATTGAGGGGGCGTTTCGTTAACACTGAAGCTTTCTTT.

V is TRBV11-2 and J is TRBJ2-7, with TRBD1 matching 8 bases. The CDR3 loop spans 14 amino acids. Trimming removed 0 bases from V and 4 bases from J; junction bases left unmatched: 2. Germline V CDR1 and CDR2: SGHAT, FQNNGV. CDR3 bases: TGTGCCAGCAGCTTAGAAGGACAGGGTTACGAGCAGTACTTC. Translated: CASSLEGQGYEQYF.

V is TRBV13 and J is TRBJ2-7; a possible D gene is TRBD2 (6 bases). This CDR3 comprises 14 residues. Per germline, CDR1 PRHDT and CDR2 FYEKMQ (reference sequence). V was cut by 3 bases and J by 3 bases, with 12 bases left in between. CDR3 residues: CASSFSGTGYEQYF. The CDR3 DNA follows: TGTGCCAGCAGCTTCTCCGGGACTGGCTACGAGCAGTACTTC. Complete variable domain (other parts from reference TRBV13 and TRBJ2-7): AAGVIQSPRHLIKEKRETATLKCYPIPRHDTVYWYQQGPGQDPQFLISFYEKMQSDKGSIPDRFSAQQFSDYHSELNMSSLELGDSALYFCASSFSGTGYEQYFGPGTRLTVT.

This clone was recorded only once. The V and J genes are TRBV7-9 and TRBJ2-7; D remains ambiguous. Germline CDR1 is SEHNR and CDR2 is FQNEAQ (reference sequence). CDR3 length: 11 residues. Trimming took off 5 bases at V and 4 bases at J, with 6 bases between the two ends. As DNA, the CDR3 is TGTGCCAGCAGCGCATTATACGAGCAGTACTTC. Protein product: CASSALYEQYF. Full variable domain (remainder filled in from reference TRBV7-9 and TRBJ2-7): DTGVSQNPRHKITKRGQNVTFRCDPISEHNRLYWYRQTLGQGPEFLTYFQNEAQLEKSRLLSDRFSAERPKGSFSTLEIQRTEQGDSAMYLCASSALYEQYFGPGTRLTVT.

The rearrangement links TRBV5-8 to TRBJ1-1, with 8 bases that match TRBD1. V lost 4 bases to trimming and J lost 0 bases; unmatched junction nucleotides: 17. CDR1 and CDR2 from the germline V gene are SGHTS and YDEGEE. CDR3 length: 19 amino acids. This CDR3 is CASSPLRGQGKGMNTEAFF. In nucleotides, the CDR3 is TGTGCCAGCAGCCCCCTCCGCGGACAGGGAAAGGGGATGAACACTGAAGCTTTCTTT.

J is TRBJ1-5 and V is TRBV7-2; no reliable D call. CDR3 length: 14 amino acids. Per germline, CDR1 SGHTA and CDR2 FQGNSA. V was shortened by 1 base and J by 0 bases, with 4 bases between the two germline ends. CDR3 residues: CASSLDSSNQPQHF. The CDR3 nucleotides are TGTGCCAGCAGCTTAGACAGTAGCAATCAGCCCCAGCATTTT.

V gene TRBV9 combines with J gene TRBJ1-2, with D maybe TRBD1 (5 bases). The CDR3 is made up of 15 amino acids. V was shortened by 3 bases and J by 2 bases, with 14 bases between the two germline ends. Per germline, CDR1 SGDLS and CDR2 YYNGEE. In nucleotides, the CDR3 is TGTGCCAGCAGCGCGCGTGGGGCGGGGAACTATGGCTACACCTTC. Translated: CASSARGAGNYGYTF. The full variable domain, in which reference TRBV9 and TRBJ1-2 provide the parts outside the CDR3, is DSGVTQTPKHLITATGQRVTLRCSPRSGDLSVYWYQQSLDQGLQFLIQYYNGEERAKGNILERFSAQQFPDLHSELNLSSLELGDSALYFCASSARGAGNYGYTFGSGTRLTVV.

The chain links TRBV11-3 to TRBJ2-5, with 12 bases that match TRBD1. J lost 5 bases, V lost 5 bases, and 6 bases had no gene match. Germline V gene sequence: CDR1 SGHNT, CDR2 YENEEA. The CDR3 sequence is 15 residues long. The DNA of the CDR3 is TGTGCCAGCAGCCAGGGACAGGGGGCTTCGGAGACCCAGTACTTC. Translation: CASSQGQGASETQYF.

The chain links TRBV4-1 to TRBJ1-4, with TRBD1 matching over 7 bases. The germline V gene has CDR1 MGHRA and CDR2 YSYEKL. Trimming cost V 0 bases and J 1 base; bases outside gene matches: 5. The CDR3 has 17 residues. For the CDR3, the DNA is TGCGCCAGCAGCCAAGATCGGCAGGGGGGAACTAATGAAAAACTGTTTTTT. Protein sequence: CASSQDRQGGTNEKLFF.

The chain employs TRBV6-5 and TRBJ2-4; D is perhaps TRBD1 or TRBD2 (5 bases each). The CDR3 contains 15 residues. V was trimmed by 4 bases and J by 8 bases, leaving 18 bases between them. Looked up from germline, CDR1 is MNHEY and CDR2 is SVGAGI. CDR3 amino acids: CASSSGGGSGDIQYF. The DNA for the CDR3 is TGTGCCAGCAGTTCCGGTGGGGGATCGGGCGACATTCAGTACTTC.

V and J are TRBV7-9 and TRBJ1-1; 7 nucleotides agree with TRBD1. The CDR3 contains 15 residues. Germline-derived CDR1 and CDR2 are SEHNR and FQNEAQ (reference sequence). J lost 1 base, V lost 1 base, and 3 bases had no gene match. CDR3 sequence (DNA): TGTGCCAGCAGCTTAGTGGCAGGGGGGAACACTGAAGCTTTCTTT. It is translated as CASSLVAGGNTEAFF. The whole variable domain, remainder taken from reference TRBV7-9 and TRBJ1-1, is DTGVSQNPRHKITKRGQNVTFRCDPISEHNRLYWYRQTLGQGPEFLTYFQNEAQLEKSRLLSDRFSAERPKGSFSTLEIQRTEQGDSAMYLCASSLVAGGNTEAFFGQGTRLTVV.

V gene TRBV5-1 combines with J gene TRBJ2-3; 7 positions agree with TRBD2. J gave up 8 bases and V 5 bases, and 17 bases lay outside the gene matches. The germline V gene encodes CDR1 SGHRS and CDR2 YFSETQ. The CDR3 sequence is 16 residues long. This CDR3 reads CASRGLSGVGAGTQYF. In DNA, the CDR3 is TGCGCCAGCAGAGGTCTCAGCGGGGTTGGGGCGGGTACGCAGTATTTT. Variable domain in full (rest from reference TRBV5-1 and TRBJ2-3): KAGVTQTPRYLIKTRGQQVTLSCSPISGHRSVSWYQQTPGQGLQFLFEYFSETQRNKGNFPGRFSGRQFSNSRSEMNVSTLELGDSALYLCASRGLSGVGAGTQYFGPGTRLTVL.

The CDR3 spells CASSLVPGQGTEAFF. The DNA for the CDR3 is TGCGCCAGCAGCTTGGTCCCGGGACAGGGGACTGAAGCTTTCTTT. J is TRBJ1-1 and V is TRBV5-1; the match to TRBD1 covers 10 bases. J lost 5 bases, V lost 0 bases, and 4 bases had no gene match. Looked up from germline, CDR1 is SGHRS and CDR2 is YFSETQ. This CDR3 region has 15 residues. The full variable domain, with the rest looked up from reference TRBV5-1 and TRBJ1-1, is KAGVTQTPRYLIKTRGQQVTLSCSPISGHRSVSWYQQTPGQGLQFLFEYFSETQRNKGNFPGRFSGRQFSNSRSEMNVSTLELGDSALYLCASSLVPGQGTEAFFGQGTRLTVV.

The chain uses TRBV5-1 and TRBJ2-7; the D gene is possibly TRBD1 (6 bases). Germline CDR1 SGHRS, CDR2 YFSETQ. The CDR3 is 15 residues long. V gave up 0 bases and J gave up 4 bases, with 14 bases separating them. DNA of the CDR3: TGCGCCAGCAGCTTGGACGGACAGTCTCGGTACGAGCAGTACTTC. Translating gives CASSLDGQSRYEQYF.